This TCR beta chain derives from a study of blood T cell repertoires in COVID-19. Some clones are missing from TCRdb's copy, which holds only in-frame ones; the method was immunoSEQ multiplex PCR. The sample contains 120,000 to 150,000 clones, about nine tenths of which appear only once. The V end was cut by 3 bases, the J end by 0 bases, with 15 bases between. CDR3 size: 15 residues. From germline, CDR1 is DFQATT and CDR2 SNEGSKA (reference sequence). Cohort assignment relied on participant-reported clinical history. Up to 2 weeks before entering the study, exposed participants had met a COVID-19 case.

Material for sequencing was PBMCs or T cells enriched from blood (not recorded which). This rearrangement joins TRBV20-1 to TRBJ2-7; possibly TRBD2 for D (5 bases). The sequence came from a woman in her thirties or forties who had been exposed to COVID-19. The CDR3 sequence is CSASFGSGISYEQYF. The CDR3 DNA sequence: TGCAGTGCTAGTTTCGGGTCGGGGATCTCCTACGAGCAGTACTTC.